Listed below are T cell receptor beta chains from one sample, sequenced in a study of tumor-infiltrating lymphocytes in primary liver carcinoma. Each CDR3 protein gets one entry after TCRdb re-called the multiplex PCR reads with MiXCR. This sample yields around 330,000 distinct CDR3 sequences, of which about 50% are seen a single time; about 18% belongs to the top ten. Material for sequencing was peripheral blood. Every receptor here comes from a woman in her twenties or thirties with primary liver carcinoma and hepatitis B virus infection. The CDR3 runs from the conserved cysteine through the conserved F or W. D genes are given only for firm matches. Where a row states a size, it is once, few, many or the class of an expanded clone; other rows omit it.

length	V	J	D	size	DNA	CDR3
14	TRBV5-4	TRBJ2-3	NA	NA	TGTGCCAGCAGCTTAAGGTGGGCGTCAGATACGCAGTATTTT	CASSLRWASDTQYF
13	TRBV7-9	TRBJ2-3	NA	NA	TGTGCCAGCAGCTTCACAGCCACAGATACGCAGTATTTT	CASSFTATDTQYF
14	TRBV2	TRBJ2-3	NA	NA	TGTGCCAGCAATCCCCGGAAGGTTGGAGATACGCAGTATTTT	CASNPRKVGDTQYF
15	TRBV12-3/TRBV12-4	TRBJ2-5	NA	NA	TGTGCCAGCAGTACGAGGACTAACCCAGGAGGGACCCAGTACTTC	CASSTRTNPGGTQYF
14	TRBV29-1	TRBJ1-1	TRBD1	NA	TGCAGCGTTGCCTCAACAGGGGGCTGGACTGAAGTTTTCTTT	CSVASTGGWTEVFF
11	TRBV29-1	TRBJ2-7	NA	many	TGCAGCGTTGATGGAGGGTACGAGCAGTACTTC	CSVDGGYEQYF
13	TRBV6-2/TRBV6-3	TRBJ1-5	NA	many	TGTGCCAGCAGTTACGACTCGAATCAGCCCCAGCATTTT	CASSYDSNQPQHF
13	TRBV13	TRBJ2-1	NA	NA	TGTGCCAGCAGCTTATCCGACTACAATGAGCAGTTCTTC	CASSLSDYNEQFF
15	TRBV11-3	TRBJ2-7	NA	NA	TGTGCCAGCAGCTTAGATCATCAGGGGACCTACGAGCAGTACTTC	CASSLDHQGTYEQYF
15	TRBV28	TRBJ2-2	NA	NA	TGTGCCAGCCGAAACTTGGGACTTTCCTACGGGGAGCTGTCTTTT	CASRNLGLSYGELSF
13	TRBV29-1	TRBJ1-1	TRBD1	NA	TGCAGCGTTGCAGGGGGTAAGAACACTGAAGCTTTCTTT	CSVAGGKNTEAFF
14	TRBV12-3/TRBV12-4	TRBJ2-1	NA	few	TGTGCCAGCAGTTTCGTCGGGAGTAGCTATGAGCAGTTCTTC	CASSFVGSSYEQFF
14	TRBV11-2	TRBJ2-2	NA	NA	TGTGCCAGCGGCTTTAACACGGACACCTGGGAGATGTTTTTT	CASGFNTDTWEMFF
15	TRBV11-2	TRBJ1-5	NA	NA	TGTGCCAGCAGCTTAGGGGATTACAGCGATAAGCCCCAGCATTTT	CASSLGDYSDKPQHF
13	TRBV11-3	TRBJ1-6	NA	many	TGTGCCAGCAGCCGGGTGAGGAATTCACCCCTCCACTTT	CASSRVRNSPLHF
17	TRBV30	TRBJ2-1	TRBD1	few	TGTGCCTGGAGTGTACTAAGGGGGCTCGGGCATAGGAATGAGCAGTTCTTC	CAWSVLRGLGHRNEQFF
14	TRBV6-2/TRBV6-3	TRBJ2-7	NA	many	TGTGCCAGCAGTTCGTGGCAAACCAACTACGAGCAGTACTTC	CASSSWQTNYEQYF
13	TRBV15	TRBJ1-5	NA	NA	TGTGCCACCAGCAGAGTGCAAGGGACCCCCCAGCATTTT	CATSRVQGTPQHF
16	TRBV5-1	TRBJ2-2	TRBD2	few	TGCGCCAGCATGCTACTAGCGGGAGACCCCACCGGGGAGCTGTTTTTT	CASMLLAGDPTGELFF
10	TRBV7-9	TRBJ1-2	NA	NA	TGTGCCAGCAGCTTAGCTGGTTACACCTTC	CASSLAGYTF
16	TRBV4-3	TRBJ2-2	TRBD1	many	TGCGCCAGCAGCCAAGATCTAGCAGGGGGCACCGGGGAGCTGTTTTTT	CASSQDLAGGTGELFF
11	TRBV6-1	TRBJ1-1	NA	many	TGTGCCAGCACATTTATAAGGTTGGCTTTCTTT	CASTFIRLAFF
14	TRBV11-2	TRBJ1-1	NA	many	TGTGCCAGCAGCTTTCGGACACAGAACACTGAAGCTTTCTTT	CASSFRTQNTEAFF
14	TRBV6-5	TRBJ1-5	TRBD1	NA	TGTGCCAGCAGCCGGGGGACAGGGATGCAGCCCCAGCATTTT	CASSRGTGMQPQHF
14	TRBV11-2	TRBJ2-1	NA	many	TGTGCCAGCAGCATGTGGGACAGCGGGGATGAGCAGTTCTTC	CASSMWDSGDEQFF
16	TRBV7-9	TRBJ2-1	TRBD2	many	TGTGCCAGCAGCTCCCGAACTAGCGGGAGCTACAATGAGCAGTTCTTC	CASSSRTSGSYNEQFF
13	TRBV11-3	TRBJ2-3	NA	many	TGTGCCAGCAGCTTAAGCAGAGCAGATACGCAGTATTTT	CASSLSRADTQYF
13	TRBV29-1	TRBJ1-1	NA	many	TGCAGCGCAAGCGCGACAGTTCGCACTGAAGCTTTCTTT	CSASATVRTEAFF
16	TRBV11-2	TRBJ2-2	TRBD2	NA	TGTGCCAGCAGTCGTCGACTAGCGGAAAACACCGGGGAGCTGTTTTTT	CASSRRLAENTGELFF
15	TRBV5-8	TRBJ2-7	TRBD1	NA	TGTGCCAGCAGCTTCTATGGGACAGCTACCTACGAGCAGTACTTC	CASSFYGTATYEQYF
19	TRBV11-2	TRBJ2-3	NA	NA	TGTGCCAGCAGCCCCACCAGTGAATATGGGAGGTTTGGCACAGATACACAGTATTTT	CASSPTSEYGRFGTDTQYF
13	TRBV7-9	TRBJ2-7	TRBD2	NA	TGTGCCAGCACCTTTAGGACTAGTCACGAGCAGTACTTC	CASTFRTSHEQYF
12	TRBV7-9	TRBJ2-1	TRBD2	NA	TGTGCCAGCAGCCATAGCGGGAGCAGGCAGTTCTTC	CASSHSGSRQFF
15	TRBV11-3	TRBJ2-7	NA	many	TGTGCCAGCAGCTTAGAGGGTCTAGCTCGGGACGAGCAGTACTTC	CASSLEGLARDEQYF
13	TRBV29-1	TRBJ2-5	TRBD1	many	TGCAGCGTTGAAACCAACAGGGGAGAGACCCAGTACTTC	CSVETNRGETQYF
14	TRBV28	TRBJ2-5	NA	NA	TGTGCCAGCAGTTGGGGGATGGCGAAAGAGACCCAGTACTTC	CASSWGMAKETQYF
14	TRBV6-6	TRBJ1-2	NA	NA	TGTGCCAGCAGTGACAGGCTGCTCGGCTATAGCTACACCTTC	CASSDRLLGYSYTF
15	TRBV29-1	TRBJ2-1	TRBD2	NA	TGCAGCATTGAATTCCTAGTGGGAGGGAGGAATGAGCAGTTCTTC	CSIEFLVGGRNEQFF
16	TRBV12-3/TRBV12-4	TRBJ2-7	NA	NA	TGTGCCAGCAGTTTTATGAGGCGGGGATTTTACAATGAGCAGTACTTC	CASSFMRRGFYNEQYF
14	TRBV12-3/TRBV12-4	TRBJ2-1	NA	NA	TGTGCCAGCAATAGAGGGTCCTCCTACAATGAGCAGTTCTTC	CASNRGSSYNEQFF